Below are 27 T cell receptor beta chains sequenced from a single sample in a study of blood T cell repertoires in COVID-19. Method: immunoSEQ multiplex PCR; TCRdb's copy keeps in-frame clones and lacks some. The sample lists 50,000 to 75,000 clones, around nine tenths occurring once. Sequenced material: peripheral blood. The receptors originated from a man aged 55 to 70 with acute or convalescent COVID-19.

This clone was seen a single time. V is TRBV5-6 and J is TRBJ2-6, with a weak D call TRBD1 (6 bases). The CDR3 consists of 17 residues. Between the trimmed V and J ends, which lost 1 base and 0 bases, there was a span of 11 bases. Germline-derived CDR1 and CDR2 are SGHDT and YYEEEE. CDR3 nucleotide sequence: TGTGCCAGCAGCTTGTATGGACAGAACTCTGGGGCCAACGTCCTGACTTTC. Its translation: CASSLYGQNSGANVLTF.

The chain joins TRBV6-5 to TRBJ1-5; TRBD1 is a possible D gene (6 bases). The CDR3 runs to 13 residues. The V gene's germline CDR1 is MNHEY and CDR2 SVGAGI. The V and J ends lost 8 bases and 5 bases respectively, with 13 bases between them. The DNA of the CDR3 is TGTGCCAGCGAGGGGGACACCGATCAGCCCCAGCATTTT. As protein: CASEGDTDQPQHF.

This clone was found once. For the CDR3, the DNA is TGTGCCTGGAGTGTTGAGGGGGTACAGCCCCAGCATTTT. This codes for CAWSVEGVQPQHF. This chain connects TRBV30 to TRBJ1-5; perhaps TRBD1 as D (6 bases). Trimming removed 0 bases from V and 7 bases from J, with 10 bases in between. Germline V gene data show CDR1 as GTSNPN and CDR2 as SVGIG (reference sequence). The length of the CDR3 is 13 residues.

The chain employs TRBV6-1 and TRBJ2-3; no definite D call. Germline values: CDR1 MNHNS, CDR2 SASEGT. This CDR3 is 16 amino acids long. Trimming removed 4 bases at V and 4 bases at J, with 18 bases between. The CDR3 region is CASSAKSNLGSDTQYF. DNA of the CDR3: TGTGCCAGCAGTGCAAAAAGCAACCTAGGATCAGATACGCAGTATTTT.

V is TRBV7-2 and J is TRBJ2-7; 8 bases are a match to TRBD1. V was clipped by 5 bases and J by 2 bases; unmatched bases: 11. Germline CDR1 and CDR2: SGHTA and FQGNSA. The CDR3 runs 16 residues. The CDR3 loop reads CASSTARQGTPYEQYF. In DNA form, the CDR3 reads TGTGCCAGCAGCACCGCCCGACAGGGGACCCCCTACGAGCAGTACTTC.

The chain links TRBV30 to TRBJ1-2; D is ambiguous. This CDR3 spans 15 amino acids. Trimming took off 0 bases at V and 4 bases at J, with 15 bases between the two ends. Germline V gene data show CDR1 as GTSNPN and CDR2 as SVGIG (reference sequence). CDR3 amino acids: CAWSVRGSGSYGYTF. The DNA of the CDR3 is TGTGCCTGGAGTGTACGGGGATCGGGGAGCTATGGCTACACCTTC.

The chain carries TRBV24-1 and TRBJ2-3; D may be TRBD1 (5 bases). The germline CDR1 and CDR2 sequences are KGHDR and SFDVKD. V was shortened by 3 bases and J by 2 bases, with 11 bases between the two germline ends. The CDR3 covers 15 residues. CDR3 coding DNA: TGTGCCACCAGTGATACGGCAGGGCACACAGATACGCAGTATTTT. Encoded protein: CATSDTAGHTDTQYF.

The CDR3 loop reads CASSLGGFGIYEQYF. DNA for the CDR3: TGTGCCAGCAGTCTCGGCGGATTCGGGATTTACGAGCAGTACTTC. This chain links TRBV14 with TRBJ2-7; tentative D call: TRBD2 (5 bases). This CDR3 is 15 amino acids long. V was trimmed by 6 bases and J by 4 bases, leaving 19 bases between them. Per the germline V gene, CDR1 is SGHDN and CDR2 is FVKESK.

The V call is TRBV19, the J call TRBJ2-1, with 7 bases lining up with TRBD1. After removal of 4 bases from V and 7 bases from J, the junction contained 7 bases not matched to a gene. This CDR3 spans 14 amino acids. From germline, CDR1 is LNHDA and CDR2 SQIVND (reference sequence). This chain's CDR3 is CASSTTGTANEQFF. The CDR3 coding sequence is TGTGCCAGTAGTACGACCGGGACAGCTAATGAGCAGTTCTTC.

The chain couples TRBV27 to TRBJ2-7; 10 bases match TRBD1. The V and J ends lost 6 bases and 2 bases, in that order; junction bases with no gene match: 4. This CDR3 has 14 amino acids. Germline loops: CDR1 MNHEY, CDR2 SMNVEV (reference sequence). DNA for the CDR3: TGTGCCAGCAGAAGGACAGGGGGGCCCTACGAGCAGTACTTC. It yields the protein CASRRTGGPYEQYF.

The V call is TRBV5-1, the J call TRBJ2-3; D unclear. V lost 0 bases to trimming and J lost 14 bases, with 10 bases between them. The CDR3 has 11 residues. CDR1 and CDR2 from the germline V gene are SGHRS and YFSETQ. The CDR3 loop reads CASSLGPDTYF. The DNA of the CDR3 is TGCGCCAGCAGCTTGGGTCCAGATACGTATTTT.

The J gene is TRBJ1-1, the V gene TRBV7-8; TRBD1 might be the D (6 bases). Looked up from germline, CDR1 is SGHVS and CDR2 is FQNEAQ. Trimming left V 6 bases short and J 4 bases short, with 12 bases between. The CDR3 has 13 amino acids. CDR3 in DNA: TGTGCCAGCAGTAACAGGGACGGCACTGAAGCTTTCTTT. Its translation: CASSNRDGTEAFF.

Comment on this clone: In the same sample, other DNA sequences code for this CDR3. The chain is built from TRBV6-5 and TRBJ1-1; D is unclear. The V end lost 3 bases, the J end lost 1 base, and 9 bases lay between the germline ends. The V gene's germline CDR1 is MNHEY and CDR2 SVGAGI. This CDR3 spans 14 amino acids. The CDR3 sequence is CASSYGGENTEAFF. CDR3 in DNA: TGTGCCAGCAGTTATGGCGGGGAGAACACTGAAGCTTTCTTT.

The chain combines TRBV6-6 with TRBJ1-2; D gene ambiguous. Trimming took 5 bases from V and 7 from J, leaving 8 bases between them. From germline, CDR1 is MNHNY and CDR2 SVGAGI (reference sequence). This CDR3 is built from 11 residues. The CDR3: CASSTVSGYTF. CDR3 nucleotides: TGTGCCAGCAGTACAGTCTCTGGCTACACCTTC.

In nucleotides, the CDR3 is TGTGCCAGCAGCGATTCAGGGGCTAACACTGAAGCTTTCTTT. Translating it yields CASSDSGANTEAFF. The genes are TRBV6-5 and TRBJ1-1; D possibly corresponds to TRBD1 (6 bases). Per the germline V gene, CDR1 is MNHEY and CDR2 is SVGAGI. The CDR3 is 14 residues long. The V and J ends lost 6 bases and 2 bases respectively, with 13 bases between them.

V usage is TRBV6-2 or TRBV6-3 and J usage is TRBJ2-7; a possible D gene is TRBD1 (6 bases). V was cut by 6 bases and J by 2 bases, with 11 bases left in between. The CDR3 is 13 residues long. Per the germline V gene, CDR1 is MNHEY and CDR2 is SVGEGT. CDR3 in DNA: TGTGCCAGCAGCCGTCGACAGGCCTACGAGCAGTACTTC. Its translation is CASSRRQAYEQYF.

Written as DNA, the CDR3 is TGTGCCAGCAGCCGACCGGGACAGGGGACAGATGAGCAGTTCTTC. Its translation: CASSRPGQGTDEQFF. The chain has TRBV3-1 (or the pseudogene TRBV3-2) and TRBJ2-1; 10 bases are a match to TRBD1. Germline CDR1 and CDR2: LGHDT and YNNKEL (reference sequence). The CDR3 has 15 amino acids. Trimming cost V 4 bases and J 8 bases; bases outside gene matches: 8.

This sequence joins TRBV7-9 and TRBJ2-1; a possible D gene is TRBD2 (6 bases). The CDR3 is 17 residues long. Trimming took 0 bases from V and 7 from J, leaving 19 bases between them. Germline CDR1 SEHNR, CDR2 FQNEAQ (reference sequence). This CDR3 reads CASSLAGRGMSQNEQFF. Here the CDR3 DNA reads TGTGCCAGCAGCTTAGCCGGACGGGGGATGAGTCAGAATGAGCAGTTCTTC.

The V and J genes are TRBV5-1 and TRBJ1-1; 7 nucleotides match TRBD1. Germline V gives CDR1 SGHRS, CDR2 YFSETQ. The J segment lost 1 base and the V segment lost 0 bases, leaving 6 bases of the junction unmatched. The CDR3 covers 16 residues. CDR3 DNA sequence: TGCGCCAGCAGCTTGGCGACAGGGACGGCGAACACTGAAGCTTTCTTT. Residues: CASSLATGTANTEAFF.

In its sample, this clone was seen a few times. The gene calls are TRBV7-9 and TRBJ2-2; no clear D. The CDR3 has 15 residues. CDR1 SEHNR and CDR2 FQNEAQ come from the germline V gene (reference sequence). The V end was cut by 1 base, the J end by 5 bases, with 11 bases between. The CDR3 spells CASSLDVLSTGELFF. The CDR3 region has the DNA TGTGCCAGCAGCTTAGATGTCCTCTCTACCGGGGAGCTGTTTTTT.

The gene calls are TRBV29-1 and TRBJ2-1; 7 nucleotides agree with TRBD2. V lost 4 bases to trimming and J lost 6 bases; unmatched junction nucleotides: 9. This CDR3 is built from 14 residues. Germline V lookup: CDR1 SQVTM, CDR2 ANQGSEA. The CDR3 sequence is CSVARQIAGNEQFF. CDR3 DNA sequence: TGCAGCGTTGCCCGACAGATAGCGGGCAATGAGCAGTTCTTC.

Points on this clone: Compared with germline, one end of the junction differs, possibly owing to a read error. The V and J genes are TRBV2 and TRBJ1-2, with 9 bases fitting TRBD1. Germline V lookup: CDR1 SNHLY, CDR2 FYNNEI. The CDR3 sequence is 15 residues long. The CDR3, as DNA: TGTGCCAGCAGTACGAGCCGACAGGGGGGACCCTCGTCCGACTTC. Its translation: CASSTSRQGGPSSDF. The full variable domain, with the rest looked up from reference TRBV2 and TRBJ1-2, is EPEVTQTPSHQVTQMGQEVILRCVPISNHLYFYWYRQILGQKVEFLVSFYNNEISEKSEIFDDQFSVERPDGSNFTLKIRSTKLEDSAMYFCASSTSRQGGPSSDFGSGTRLTVV.

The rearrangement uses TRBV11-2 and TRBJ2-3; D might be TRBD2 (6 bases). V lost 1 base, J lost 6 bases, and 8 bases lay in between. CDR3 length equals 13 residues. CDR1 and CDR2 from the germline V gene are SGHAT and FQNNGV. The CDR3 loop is CASSLGSGDTQYF. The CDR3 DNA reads TGTGCCAGCAGCTTAGGAAGCGGGGATACGCAGTATTTT.

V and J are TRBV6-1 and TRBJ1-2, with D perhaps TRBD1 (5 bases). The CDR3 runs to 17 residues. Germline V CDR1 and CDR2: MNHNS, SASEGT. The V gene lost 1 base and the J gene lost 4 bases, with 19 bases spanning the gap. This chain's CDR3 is CASSEVSGRHRGYGYTF. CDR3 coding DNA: TGTGCCAGCAGTGAAGTGTCAGGGAGGCATCGGGGCTATGGCTACACCTTC.

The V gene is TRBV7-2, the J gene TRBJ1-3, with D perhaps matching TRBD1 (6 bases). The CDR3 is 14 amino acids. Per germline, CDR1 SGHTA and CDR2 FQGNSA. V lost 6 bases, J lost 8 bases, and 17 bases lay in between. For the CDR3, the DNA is TGTGCCAGCAGTCTTCCGGGACAATGGGACACCATATATTTT. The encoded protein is CASSLPGQWDTIYF.

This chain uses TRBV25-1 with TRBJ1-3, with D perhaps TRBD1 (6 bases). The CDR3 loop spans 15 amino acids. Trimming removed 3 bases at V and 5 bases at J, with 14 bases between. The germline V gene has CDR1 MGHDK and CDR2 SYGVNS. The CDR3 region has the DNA TGTGCCAGCAGTGAGGGGACACCCAGGAGAAACACCATATATTTT. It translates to CASSEGTPRRNTIYF.

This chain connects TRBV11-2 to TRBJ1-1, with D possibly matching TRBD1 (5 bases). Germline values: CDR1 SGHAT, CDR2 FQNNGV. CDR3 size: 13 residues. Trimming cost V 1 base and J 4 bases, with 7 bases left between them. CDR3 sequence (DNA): TGTGCCAGCAGCTTAGTTAGGGGCACTGAAGCTTTCTTT. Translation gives CASSLVRGTEAFF.